The rows below give T cell receptor beta chains drawn from one sample of a study of T-cell reconstitution after alpha-beta-depleted transplantation in children. TCRdb reprocessed the PCR reads with MiXCR, giving one entry per CDR3 protein. The data show about 980,000 distinct CDR3 sequences, around 30% seen once. Sequences were derived from PBMCs, mostly from graft donor cells, sampled 360 days after TCRalphabeta/CD19-depleted stem cell transplant. Receptor source: a boy under three years old who had a stem cell transplant for SCID, so the T cells may come from the graft donor. The CDR3 runs from the conserved cysteine through the conserved F or W. Fields, in order: V gene, clone size, D gene, J gene, CDR3 DNA, CDR3 protein. A D gene is named only where the DNA matches it firmly. The size entry is marked missing in some rows and otherwise reads once, few, many or a size class.

v_gene: TRBV29-1; abundance: -; d_gene: -; j_gene: TRBJ2-3; CDR3nt: TGCAGCGTCGAACGGGTGTCACGGGGCACAGATACGCAGTATTTT; CDR3aa: CSVERVSRGTDTQYF
v_gene: TRBV20-1; abundance: many; d_gene: TRBD2; j_gene: TRBJ2-5; CDR3nt: TGCAGTGCTAGGTTACTAGCGGGGCTCCAAGAGACCCAGTACTTC; CDR3aa: CSARLLAGLQETQYF
v_gene: TRBV7-2; abundance: -; d_gene: -; j_gene: TRBJ1-5; CDR3nt: TGTGCCAGCAGCTTAAGGCCAGGCGGTCAGCCCCAGCATTTT; CDR3aa: CASSLRPGGQPQHF
v_gene: TRBV11-1; abundance: -; d_gene: -; j_gene: TRBJ1-5; CDR3nt: TGTGCCAGCAGCTGGGGGGACGGTCTAAATCAGCCCCAGCATTTT; CDR3aa: CASSWGDGLNQPQHF
v_gene: TRBV12-3/TRBV12-4; abundance: few; d_gene: -; j_gene: TRBJ2-7; CDR3nt: TGTGCCAGCAGTTCCCAACCCAAACAGGGCGCCTACGAGCAGTACTTC; CDR3aa: CASSSQPKQGAYEQYF
v_gene: TRBV12-3/TRBV12-4; abundance: many; d_gene: TRBD1; j_gene: TRBJ2-1; CDR3nt: TGTGCCAGCAGTACGGGACAGGTAAACAATGAGCAGTTCTTC; CDR3aa: CASSTGQVNNEQFF
v_gene: TRBV12-3/TRBV12-4; abundance: -; d_gene: -; j_gene: TRBJ2-5; CDR3nt: TGTGCCAGCAGTCCCCAGACAGTACAAGAGACCCAGTACTTC; CDR3aa: CASSPQTVQETQYF
v_gene: TRBV12-3/TRBV12-4; abundance: once; d_gene: TRBD1; j_gene: TRBJ1-1; CDR3nt: TGTGCCAGCAGTTCGGAGGCCGGGACAGATAACACTGAAGCTTTCTTT; CDR3aa: CASSSEAGTDNTEAFF
v_gene: TRBV6-5; abundance: -; d_gene: TRBD1; j_gene: TRBJ1-1; CDR3nt: TGTGCCAGCAGGTACCATTTCGGGGCCAGGGGGAATACTGAAGCTTTCTTT; CDR3aa: CASRYHFGARGNTEAFF
v_gene: TRBV25-1; abundance: -; d_gene: -; j_gene: TRBJ2-5; CDR3nt: TGTGCCAGCAGTGGAAGGAAGGGGATATTGACTTCAGAGACCCAGTACTTC; CDR3aa: CASSGRKGILTSETQYF
v_gene: TRBV6-2/TRBV6-3; abundance: few; d_gene: -; j_gene: TRBJ2-5; CDR3nt: TGTGCCAGCGAGAAACGGTGGTCGTTCGGGTTTGAGACCCAGTACTTC; CDR3aa: CASEKRWSFGFETQYF
v_gene: TRBV7-2; abundance: -; d_gene: -; j_gene: TRBJ2-7; CDR3nt: TGTGCCAGCAGCTTATCCCAGGGTCCCGTGTACGAGCAGTACTTC; CDR3aa: CASSLSQGPVYEQYF
v_gene: TRBV5-1; abundance: few; d_gene: TRBD1; j_gene: TRBJ2-7; CDR3nt: TGCGCCAGCAGAGGCGCCGGGACAGGCCACTACGAGCAGTACTTC; CDR3aa: CASRGAGTGHYEQYF
v_gene: TRBV15; abundance: -; d_gene: TRBD1; j_gene: TRBJ2-5; CDR3nt: TGTGCCACCAGCAGTCGGGACAGGGACTTTTTGGGAGAGACCCAGTACTTC; CDR3aa: CATSSRDRDFLGETQYF
v_gene: TRBV21-1; abundance: many; d_gene: -; j_gene: TRBJ1-3; CDR3nt: TGTGCCAGCAGCAAGGCGCGAGGGGGTGACTCTGGAAACACCATATATTTT; CDR3aa: CASSKARGGDSGNTIYF
v_gene: TRBV11-1; abundance: few; d_gene: -; j_gene: TRBJ2-1; CDR3nt: TGTGCCAGCAGCCCAAGCCCTAGACGGGAGCAGTTCTTC; CDR3aa: CASSPSPRREQFF
v_gene: TRBV15; abundance: -; d_gene: -; j_gene: TRBJ2-2; CDR3nt: TGTGCCACCACCGCGTTATACGGCACCGGGGAGCTGTTTTTT; CDR3aa: CATTALYGTGELFF
v_gene: TRBV6-5; abundance: many; d_gene: TRBD2; j_gene: TRBJ2-2; CDR3nt: TGTGCCAGCAGTTACTCGAGCGGGATCGGGGAGCTGTTTTTT; CDR3aa: CASSYSSGIGELFF
v_gene: TRBV20-1; abundance: -; d_gene: -; j_gene: TRBJ2-7; CDR3nt: TGCAGTGCTAGAGACCTTGGGGGGTTTGGGTCCGAGCAGTACTTC; CDR3aa: CSARDLGGFGSEQYF
v_gene: TRBV7-9; abundance: -; d_gene: -; j_gene: TRBJ2-3; CDR3nt: TGTGCCAGCAGCTTGCCTTCGGGGGATACGCAGTATTTT; CDR3aa: CASSLPSGDTQYF
v_gene: TRBV4-2; abundance: few; d_gene: TRBD2; j_gene: TRBJ2-5; CDR3nt: TGTGCCAGCAGCCAAGATCAGGCACGGGGGGGGCACGAGACCCAGTACTTC; CDR3aa: CASSQDQARGGHETQYF
v_gene: TRBV7-2; abundance: -; d_gene: TRBD2; j_gene: TRBJ2-7; CDR3nt: TGTGCCAGCAGCTTCGGGGGGGCCGGGGCCTACGAGCAGTACTTC; CDR3aa: CASSFGGAGAYEQYF
v_gene: TRBV12-3/TRBV12-4; abundance: -; d_gene: -; j_gene: TRBJ2-1; CDR3nt: TGTGCCAGCAGTCCCCGGGAGCTGCAGTTCTTC; CDR3aa: CASSPRELQFF
v_gene: TRBV21-1; abundance: -; d_gene: -; j_gene: TRBJ2-5; CDR3nt: TGTGCCAGCAGCAGGTGGGACAGGGGAGAACAAGAGACCCAGTACTTC; CDR3aa: CASSRWDRGEQETQYF
v_gene: TRBV29-1; abundance: -; d_gene: -; j_gene: TRBJ2-3; CDR3nt: TGCAGCGTTGAGGCTTCTCAGCCGACCACAGATACGCAGTATTTT; CDR3aa: CSVEASQPTTDTQYF
v_gene: TRBV20-1; abundance: -; d_gene: -; j_gene: TRBJ2-5; CDR3nt: TGCAGTGCTCATCCCAGGGATCTGGCTGCGGAGACCCAGTACTTC; CDR3aa: CSAHPRDLAAETQYF
v_gene: TRBV12-3/TRBV12-4; abundance: few; d_gene: -; j_gene: TRBJ1-5; CDR3nt: TGTGCCAGCAGCCTGACGGAACTCAGAGGCAATCAGCCCCAGCATTTT; CDR3aa: CASSLTELRGNQPQHF
v_gene: TRBV20-1; abundance: few; d_gene: -; j_gene: TRBJ1-5; CDR3nt: TGCAGTGCTAGCTCCGCAGGGAGAAATCAGCCCCAGCATTTT; CDR3aa: CSASSAGRNQPQHF
v_gene: TRBV6-1; abundance: few; d_gene: -; j_gene: TRBJ2-1; CDR3nt: TGTGCCAGCAACCGGGTCAGGGTAGGCAGGGAGCAGTTCTTC; CDR3aa: CASNRVRVGREQFF
v_gene: TRBV27; abundance: few; d_gene: TRBD2; j_gene: TRBJ2-7; CDR3nt: TGTGCCAGCAGTTCAGCCGGACTAGCGGGGACCTACGAGCAGTACTTC; CDR3aa: CASSSAGLAGTYEQYF
v_gene: TRBV6-1; abundance: few; d_gene: TRBD1; j_gene: TRBJ2-3; CDR3nt: TGTGCCAGCAGTGAAATTGGGACAGGGGTCACAGATACGCAGTATTTT; CDR3aa: CASSEIGTGVTDTQYF
v_gene: TRBV7-2; abundance: many; d_gene: -; j_gene: TRBJ2-3; CDR3nt: TGTGCCAGCAGCTGGTACAGCGGGACAGATACGCAGTATTTT; CDR3aa: CASSWYSGTDTQYF
v_gene: TRBV5-1; abundance: -; d_gene: -; j_gene: TRBJ1-2; CDR3nt: TGCGCCAGCAGCTTGGGGACGGGGTACTATGGCTACACCTTC; CDR3aa: CASSLGTGYYGYTF
v_gene: TRBV20-1; abundance: few; d_gene: -; j_gene: TRBJ1-2; CDR3nt: TGCAGTGCTAGAGAGAAGGGACCGAGGGATGGCTACACCTTC; CDR3aa: CSAREKGPRDGYTF
v_gene: TRBV7-2; abundance: few; d_gene: -; j_gene: TRBJ2-5; CDR3nt: TGTGCCAGCAGCTTTGCGGCGGGGCTCCAGGAGACCCAGTACTTC; CDR3aa: CASSFAAGLQETQYF
v_gene: TRBV24-1; abundance: -; d_gene: TRBD1; j_gene: TRBJ2-5; CDR3nt: TGTGCCACCAGTGATGCCGGGACAGGTCCCAGGGAGACCCAGTACTTC; CDR3aa: CATSDAGTGPRETQYF
v_gene: TRBV5-6; abundance: few; d_gene: -; j_gene: TRBJ2-7; CDR3nt: TGTGCCAGCAGCTTGGATCGGCGCTCCTACGAGCAGTACTTC; CDR3aa: CASSLDRRSYEQYF
v_gene: TRBV9; abundance: -; d_gene: -; j_gene: TRBJ2-3; CDR3nt: TGTGCCAGCAGCGCCCTGGGGGACTCAACCACAGATACGCAGTATTTT; CDR3aa: CASSALGDSTTDTQYF
v_gene: TRBV6-5; abundance: few; d_gene: -; j_gene: TRBJ2-3; CDR3nt: TGTGCCAGCAGTTACTCGGGAGGACAGGGCACAGATACGCAGTATTTT; CDR3aa: CASSYSGGQGTDTQYF
v_gene: TRBV7-9; abundance: -; d_gene: TRBD1; j_gene: TRBJ2-4; CDR3nt: TGTGCCAGCAGCTTGACAGGGACAGGCAAAAACATTCAGTACTTC; CDR3aa: CASSLTGTGKNIQYF
v_gene: TRBV12-3/TRBV12-4; abundance: -; d_gene: -; j_gene: TRBJ2-2; CDR3nt: TGTGCCAGCAGTTCCAACGACCCCGCCGGGGAGCTGTTTTTT; CDR3aa: CASSSNDPAGELFF
v_gene: TRBV24-1; abundance: -; d_gene: -; j_gene: TRBJ2-1; CDR3nt: TGTGCCACCAGTGCCCGACCGGGGCGCTACAATGAGCAGTTCTTC; CDR3aa: CATSARPGRYNEQFF
v_gene: TRBV4-3; abundance: few; d_gene: -; j_gene: TRBJ2-2; CDR3nt: TGCGCCAGCAGCCGCCCGGGGGGCCTAGGCACCGGGGAGCTGTTTTTT; CDR3aa: CASSRPGGLGTGELFF
v_gene: TRBV20-1; abundance: -; d_gene: TRBD2; j_gene: TRBJ2-7; CDR3nt: TGCAGTGCTAGCCCTCAAGCGGGGGACTCCCACGAGCAGTACTTC; CDR3aa: CSASPQAGDSHEQYF
v_gene: TRBV6-5; abundance: -; d_gene: TRBD1; j_gene: TRBJ2-7; CDR3nt: TGTGCCAGCAGTTACTCTCTTGGGACAGGGGGCCCCCACGAGCAGTACTTC; CDR3aa: CASSYSLGTGGPHEQYF
v_gene: TRBV6-1; abundance: -; d_gene: TRBD1; j_gene: TRBJ2-7; CDR3nt: TGTGCCAGCAGTCCCCGACAGGGGGGGAGCTCCTACGAGCAGTACTTC; CDR3aa: CASSPRQGGSSYEQYF
v_gene: TRBV20-1; abundance: -; d_gene: TRBD1; j_gene: TRBJ2-4; CDR3nt: TGCAGTGCACCCGACAGGGGAGCCAAAAACATTCAGTACTTC; CDR3aa: CSAPDRGAKNIQYF
v_gene: TRBV7-6; abundance: -; d_gene: -; j_gene: TRBJ2-2; CDR3nt: TGTGCCAGCAGAACGAATCAGGGGACGGGGGGAAAGGGTCACACCGGGGAGCTGTTTTTT; CDR3aa: CASRTNQGTGGKGHTGELFF
v_gene: TRBV5-1; abundance: few; d_gene: -; j_gene: TRBJ2-1; CDR3nt: TGCGCCAGCAGCACCCGAGGCGAGGTGGATGAGCAGTTCTTC; CDR3aa: CASSTRGEVDEQFF
v_gene: TRBV12-5; abundance: once; d_gene: -; j_gene: TRBJ2-7; CDR3nt: TGTGCTAGGCCCCCTTACAGGGTAAGATACGAGCAGTACTTC; CDR3aa: CARPPYRVRYEQYF
v_gene: TRBV15; abundance: few; d_gene: TRBD2; j_gene: TRBJ2-3; CDR3nt: TGTGCCACCAGCAGGGTCCGGGACTACCTTACAGATACGCAGTATTTT; CDR3aa: CATSRVRDYLTDTQYF
v_gene: TRBV15; abundance: -; d_gene: TRBD2; j_gene: TRBJ2-1; CDR3nt: TGTGCCACCACCCTGACGCGGGAGTACAATGAGCAGTTCTTC; CDR3aa: CATTLTREYNEQFF
v_gene: TRBV29-1; abundance: -; d_gene: -; j_gene: TRBJ2-1; CDR3nt: TGCAGCGTTGTAGTACGGAATGAGCAGTTCTTC; CDR3aa: CSVVVRNEQFF
v_gene: TRBV12-3/TRBV12-4; abundance: -; d_gene: -; j_gene: TRBJ2-7; CDR3nt: TGTGCCAGCAGTTTACGACAGGTGGGGCCGGGCTACGAGCAGTACTTC; CDR3aa: CASSLRQVGPGYEQYF
v_gene: TRBV9; abundance: few; d_gene: -; j_gene: TRBJ2-3; CDR3nt: TGTGCCAGCAGCGTCGGGCCCAGCCACACAGATACGCAGTATTTT; CDR3aa: CASSVGPSHTDTQYF
v_gene: TRBV5-1; abundance: -; d_gene: -; j_gene: TRBJ1-4; CDR3nt: TGCGCCAGCAGCCGCCGAGGACAGCTAAATGAAAAACTGTTTTTT; CDR3aa: CASSRRGQLNEKLFF
v_gene: TRBV4-3; abundance: -; d_gene: -; j_gene: TRBJ2-2; CDR3nt: TGCGCCAGCAGCCAATTGTTCGGGTTCAACACCGGGGAGCTGTTTTTT; CDR3aa: CASSQLFGFNTGELFF